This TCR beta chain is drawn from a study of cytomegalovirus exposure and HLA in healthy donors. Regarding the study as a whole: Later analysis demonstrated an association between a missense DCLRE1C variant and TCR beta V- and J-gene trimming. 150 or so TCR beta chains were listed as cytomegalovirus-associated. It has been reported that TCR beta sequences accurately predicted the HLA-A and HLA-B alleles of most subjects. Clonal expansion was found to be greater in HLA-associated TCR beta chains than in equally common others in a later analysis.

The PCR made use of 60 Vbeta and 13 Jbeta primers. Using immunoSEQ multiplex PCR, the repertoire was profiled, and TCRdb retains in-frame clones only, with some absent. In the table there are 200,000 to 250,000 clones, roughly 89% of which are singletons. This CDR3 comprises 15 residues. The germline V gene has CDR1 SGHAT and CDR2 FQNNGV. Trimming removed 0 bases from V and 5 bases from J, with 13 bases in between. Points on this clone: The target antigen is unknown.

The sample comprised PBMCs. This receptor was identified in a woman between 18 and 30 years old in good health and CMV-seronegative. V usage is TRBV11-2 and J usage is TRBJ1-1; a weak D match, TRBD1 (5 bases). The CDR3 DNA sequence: TGTGCCAGCAGCTTAGATTCGGCAGGGAGGACTGAAGCTTTCTTT. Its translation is CASSLDSAGRTEAFF.